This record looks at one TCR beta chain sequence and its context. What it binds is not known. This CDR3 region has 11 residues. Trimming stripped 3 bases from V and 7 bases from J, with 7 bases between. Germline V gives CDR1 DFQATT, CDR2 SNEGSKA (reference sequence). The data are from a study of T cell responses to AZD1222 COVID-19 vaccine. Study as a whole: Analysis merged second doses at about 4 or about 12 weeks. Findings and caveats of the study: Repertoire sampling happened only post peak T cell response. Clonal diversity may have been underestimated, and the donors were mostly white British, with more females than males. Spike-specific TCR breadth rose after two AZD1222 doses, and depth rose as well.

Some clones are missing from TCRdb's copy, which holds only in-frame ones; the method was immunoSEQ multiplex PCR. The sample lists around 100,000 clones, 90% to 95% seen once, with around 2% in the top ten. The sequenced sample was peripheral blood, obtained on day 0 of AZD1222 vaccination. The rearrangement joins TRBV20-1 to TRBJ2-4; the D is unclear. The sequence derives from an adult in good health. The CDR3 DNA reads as TGCAGTGCTAGTCAAGGGAACATTCAGTACTTC. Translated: CSASQGNIQYF.